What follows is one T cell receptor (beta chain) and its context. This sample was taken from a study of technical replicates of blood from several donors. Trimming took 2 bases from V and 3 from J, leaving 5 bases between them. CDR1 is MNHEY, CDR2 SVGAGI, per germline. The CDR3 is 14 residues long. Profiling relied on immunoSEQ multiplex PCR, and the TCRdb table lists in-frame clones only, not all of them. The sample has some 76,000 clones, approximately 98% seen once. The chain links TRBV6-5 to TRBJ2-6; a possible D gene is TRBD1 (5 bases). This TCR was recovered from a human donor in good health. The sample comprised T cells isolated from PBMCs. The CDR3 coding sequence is TGTGCCAGCAGTTACAGGGGTGGGGCCAACGTCCTGACTTTC. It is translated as CASSYRGGANVLTF.